This record looks at one T cell receptor (beta chain) sequence and its context. Its antigen is as yet unknown. Profiled with immunoSEQ multiplex PCR; TCRdb holds only in-frame clones, not every one. The sample lists tens of thousands of clones, roughly 90% occurring once. This entry belongs to a study of OX40 agonist ivuxolimab in advanced cancers. Study-level background: Three dose-escalation patients had partial responses: one with hepatocellular carcinoma and two with cutaneous melanoma. Study observations and caveats: CD8+ T cells averaged more expanded clones than CD4+. The study observed clonal expansion of CD4+ and CD8+ blood T cells by week 6 at 0.1 to 3.0 mg/kg.

Germline V gene data show CDR1 as SQVTM and CDR2 as ANQGSEA. The CDR3 extends over 16 amino acids. Trimming removed 4 bases at V and 0 bases at J, with 18 bases between. The clonotype originates from an adult with an advanced solid tumor such as melanoma, head and neck, liver or kidney cancer. The chain couples TRBV29-1 to TRBJ1-1; weak D call: TRBD1 (5 bases). Sample: CD4+ or CD8+ T cells sorted from blood, taken in a trial of the OX40 agonist ivuxolimab. This chain's CDR3 is CSVVIGRGRMNTEAFF. The CDR3 DNA sequence: TGCAGCGTTGTGATTGGGAGGGGTCGAATGAACACTGAAGCTTTCTTT.